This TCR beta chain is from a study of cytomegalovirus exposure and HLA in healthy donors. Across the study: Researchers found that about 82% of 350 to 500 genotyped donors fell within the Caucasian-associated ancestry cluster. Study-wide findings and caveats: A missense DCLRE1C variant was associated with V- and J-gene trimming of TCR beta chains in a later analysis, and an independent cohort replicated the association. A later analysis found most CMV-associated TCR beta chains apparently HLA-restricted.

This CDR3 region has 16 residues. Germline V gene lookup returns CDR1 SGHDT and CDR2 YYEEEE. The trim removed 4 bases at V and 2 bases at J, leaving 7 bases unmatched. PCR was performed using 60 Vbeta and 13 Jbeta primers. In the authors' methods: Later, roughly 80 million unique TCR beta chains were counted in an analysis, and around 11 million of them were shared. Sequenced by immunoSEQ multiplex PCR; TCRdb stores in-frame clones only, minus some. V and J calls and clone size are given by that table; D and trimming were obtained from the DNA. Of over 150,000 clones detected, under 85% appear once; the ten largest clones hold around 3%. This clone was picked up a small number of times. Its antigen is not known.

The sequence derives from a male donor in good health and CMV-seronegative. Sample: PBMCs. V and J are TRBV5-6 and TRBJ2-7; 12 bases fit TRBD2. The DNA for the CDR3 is TGTGCCAGCAGCGCTACCCGGACTAGCGGGACCTACGAGCAGTACTTC. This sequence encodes CASSATRTSGTYEQYF.